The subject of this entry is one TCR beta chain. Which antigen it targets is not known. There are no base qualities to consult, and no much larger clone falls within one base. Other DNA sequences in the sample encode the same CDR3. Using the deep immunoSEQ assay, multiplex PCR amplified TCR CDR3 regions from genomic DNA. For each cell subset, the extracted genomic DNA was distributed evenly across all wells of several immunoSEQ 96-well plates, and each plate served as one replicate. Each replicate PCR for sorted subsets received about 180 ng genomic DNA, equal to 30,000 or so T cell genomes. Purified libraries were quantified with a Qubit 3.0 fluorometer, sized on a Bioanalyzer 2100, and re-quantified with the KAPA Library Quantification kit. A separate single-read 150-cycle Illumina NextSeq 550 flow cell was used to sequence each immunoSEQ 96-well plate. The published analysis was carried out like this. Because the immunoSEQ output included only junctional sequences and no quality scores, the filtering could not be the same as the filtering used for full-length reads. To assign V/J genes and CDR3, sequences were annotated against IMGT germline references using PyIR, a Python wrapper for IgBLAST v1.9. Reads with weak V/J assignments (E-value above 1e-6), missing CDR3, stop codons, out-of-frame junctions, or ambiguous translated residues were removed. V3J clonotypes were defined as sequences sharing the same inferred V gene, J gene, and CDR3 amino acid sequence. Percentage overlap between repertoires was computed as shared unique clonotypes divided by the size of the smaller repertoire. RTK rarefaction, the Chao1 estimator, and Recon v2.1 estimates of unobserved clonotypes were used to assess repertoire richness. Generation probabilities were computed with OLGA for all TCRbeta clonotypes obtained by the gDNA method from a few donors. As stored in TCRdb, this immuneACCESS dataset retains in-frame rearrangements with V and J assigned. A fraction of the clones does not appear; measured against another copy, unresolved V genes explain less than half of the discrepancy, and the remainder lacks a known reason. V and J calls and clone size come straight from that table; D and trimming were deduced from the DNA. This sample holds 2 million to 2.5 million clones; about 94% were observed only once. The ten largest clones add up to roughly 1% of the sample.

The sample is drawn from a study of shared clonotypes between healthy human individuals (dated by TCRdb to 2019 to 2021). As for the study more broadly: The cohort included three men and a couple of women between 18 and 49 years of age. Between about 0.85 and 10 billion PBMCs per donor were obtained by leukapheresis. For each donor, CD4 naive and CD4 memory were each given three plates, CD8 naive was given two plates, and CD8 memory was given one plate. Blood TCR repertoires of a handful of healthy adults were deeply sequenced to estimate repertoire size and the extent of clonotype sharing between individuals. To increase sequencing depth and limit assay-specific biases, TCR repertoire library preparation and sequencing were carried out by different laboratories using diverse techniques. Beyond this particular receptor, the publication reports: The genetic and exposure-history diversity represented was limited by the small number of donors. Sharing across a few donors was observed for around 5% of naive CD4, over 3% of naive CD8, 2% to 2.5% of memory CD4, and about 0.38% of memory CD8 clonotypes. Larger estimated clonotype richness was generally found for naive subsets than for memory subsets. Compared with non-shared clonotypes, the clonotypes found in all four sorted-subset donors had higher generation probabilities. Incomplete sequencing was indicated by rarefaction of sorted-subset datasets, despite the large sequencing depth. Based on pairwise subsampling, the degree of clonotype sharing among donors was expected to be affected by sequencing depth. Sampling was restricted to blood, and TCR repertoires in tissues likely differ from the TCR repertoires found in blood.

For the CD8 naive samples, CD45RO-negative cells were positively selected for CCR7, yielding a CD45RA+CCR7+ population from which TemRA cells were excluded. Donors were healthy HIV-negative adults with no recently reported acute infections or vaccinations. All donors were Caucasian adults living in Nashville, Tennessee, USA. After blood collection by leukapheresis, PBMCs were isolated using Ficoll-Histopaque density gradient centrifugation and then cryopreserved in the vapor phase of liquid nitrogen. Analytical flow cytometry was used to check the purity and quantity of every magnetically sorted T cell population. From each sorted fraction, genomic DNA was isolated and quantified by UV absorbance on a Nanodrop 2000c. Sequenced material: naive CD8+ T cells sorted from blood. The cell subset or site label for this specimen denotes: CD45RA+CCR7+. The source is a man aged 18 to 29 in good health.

In nucleotide form, the sequence is TGTGCCTGGAGTGTATCGGAGACCCAGTACTTC. It encodes CAWSVSETQYF. This chain joins TRBV30 to TRBJ2-5; no D gene can be assigned with confidence. A distance of 4 bases separates the germline ends of V and J, which lose 0 bases and 5 bases respectively. CDR3 length: 11 amino acids, cysteine to phenylalanine. Left in the record is the CDR3 DNA by itself, 33 bases read in frame from the first base. Looking up the germline V gene (reference sequence) yields CDR1 GTSNPN and CDR2 SVGIG.